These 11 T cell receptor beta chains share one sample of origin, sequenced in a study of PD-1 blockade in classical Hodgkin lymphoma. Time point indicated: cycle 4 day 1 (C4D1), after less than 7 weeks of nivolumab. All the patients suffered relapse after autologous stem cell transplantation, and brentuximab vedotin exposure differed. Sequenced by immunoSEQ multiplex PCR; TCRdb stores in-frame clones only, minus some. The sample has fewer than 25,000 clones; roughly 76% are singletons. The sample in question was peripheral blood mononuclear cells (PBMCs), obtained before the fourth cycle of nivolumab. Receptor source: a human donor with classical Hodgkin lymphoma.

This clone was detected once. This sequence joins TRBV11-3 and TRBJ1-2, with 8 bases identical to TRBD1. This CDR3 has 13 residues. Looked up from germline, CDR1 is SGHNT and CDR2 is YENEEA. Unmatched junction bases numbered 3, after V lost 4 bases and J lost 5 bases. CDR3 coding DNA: TGTGCCAGCAGCTCCACAGGGGGATATGGCTACACCTTC. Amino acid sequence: CASSSTGGYGYTF.

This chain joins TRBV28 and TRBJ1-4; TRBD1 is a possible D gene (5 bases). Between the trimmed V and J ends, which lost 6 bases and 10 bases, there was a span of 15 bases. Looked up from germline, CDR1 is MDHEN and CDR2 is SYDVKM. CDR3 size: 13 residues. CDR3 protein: CASRGYGRGKLFF. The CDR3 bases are TGTGCCAGCAGGGGGTATGGTAGGGGAAAACTGTTTTTT.

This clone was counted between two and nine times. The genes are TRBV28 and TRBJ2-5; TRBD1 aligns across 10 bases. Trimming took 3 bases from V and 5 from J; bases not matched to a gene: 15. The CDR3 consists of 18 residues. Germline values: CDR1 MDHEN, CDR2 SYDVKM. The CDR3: CASSFSGLRDRGEETQYF. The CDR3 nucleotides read TGTGCCAGCAGTTTTTCTGGATTGAGGGACAGGGGTGAGGAGACCCAGTACTTC.

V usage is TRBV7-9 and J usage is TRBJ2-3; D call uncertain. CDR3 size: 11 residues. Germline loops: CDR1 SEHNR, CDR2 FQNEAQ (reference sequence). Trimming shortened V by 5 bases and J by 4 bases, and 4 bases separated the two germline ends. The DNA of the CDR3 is TGTGCCAGCAGCGTGTCAGATACGCAGTATTTT. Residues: CASSVSDTQYF.

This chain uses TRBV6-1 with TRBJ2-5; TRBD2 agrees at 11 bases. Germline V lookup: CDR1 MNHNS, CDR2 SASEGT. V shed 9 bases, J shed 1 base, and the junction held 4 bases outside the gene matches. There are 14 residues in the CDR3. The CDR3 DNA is TGTGCCAGTTTAGCGGGGGGGCCCCAAGAGACCCAGTACTTC. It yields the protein CASLAGGPQETQYF.

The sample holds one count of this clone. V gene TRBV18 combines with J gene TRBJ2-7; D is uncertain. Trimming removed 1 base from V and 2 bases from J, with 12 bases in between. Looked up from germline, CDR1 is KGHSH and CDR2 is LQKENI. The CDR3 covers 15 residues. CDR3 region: CASSPQPTQTYEQYV. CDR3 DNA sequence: TGTGCCAGCTCACCACAACCCACTCAGACCTACGAGCAGTACGTC.

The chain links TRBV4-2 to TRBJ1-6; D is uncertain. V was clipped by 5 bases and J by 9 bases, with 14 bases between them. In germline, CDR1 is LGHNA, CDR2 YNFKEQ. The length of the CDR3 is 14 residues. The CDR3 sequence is CASSLAGLGSPLHF. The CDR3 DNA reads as TGTGCCAGCAGCTTGGCAGGTTTAGGTTCACCCCTCCACTTT.

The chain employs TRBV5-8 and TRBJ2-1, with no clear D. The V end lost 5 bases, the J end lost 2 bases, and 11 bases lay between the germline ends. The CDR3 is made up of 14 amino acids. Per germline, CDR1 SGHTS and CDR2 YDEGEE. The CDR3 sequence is CASRGWITYNEQFF. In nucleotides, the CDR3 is TGTGCCAGCAGGGGTTGGATAACCTACAATGAGCAGTTCTTC.

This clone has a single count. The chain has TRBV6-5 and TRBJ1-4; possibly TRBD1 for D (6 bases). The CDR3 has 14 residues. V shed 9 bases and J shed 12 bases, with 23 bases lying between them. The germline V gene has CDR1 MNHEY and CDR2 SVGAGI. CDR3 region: CARYGGARQEELFF. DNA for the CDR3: TGTGCCAGGTACGGGGGGGCCCGCCAGGAGGAACTGTTTTTT.

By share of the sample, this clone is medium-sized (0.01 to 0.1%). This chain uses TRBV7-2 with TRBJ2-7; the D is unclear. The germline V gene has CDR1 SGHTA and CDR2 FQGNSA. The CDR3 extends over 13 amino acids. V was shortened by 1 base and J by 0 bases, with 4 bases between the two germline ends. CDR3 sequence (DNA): TGTGCCAGCAGCTTAGGACTCTCCTACGAGCAGTACTTC. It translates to CASSLGLSYEQYF.

The DNA for the CDR3 is TGTGCCAGCAGCTTCTCAGGGGGTTTCACTGAAGCTTTCTTT. This translates into CASSFSGGFTEAFF. The chain employs TRBV5-4 and TRBJ1-1; TRBD1 matches 7 bases. CDR1 and CDR2 (germline): SGHNT, YYREEE (reference sequence). The CDR3 is 14 amino acids. The V and J ends lost 2 bases and 4 bases, in that order; junction bases with no gene match: 5.